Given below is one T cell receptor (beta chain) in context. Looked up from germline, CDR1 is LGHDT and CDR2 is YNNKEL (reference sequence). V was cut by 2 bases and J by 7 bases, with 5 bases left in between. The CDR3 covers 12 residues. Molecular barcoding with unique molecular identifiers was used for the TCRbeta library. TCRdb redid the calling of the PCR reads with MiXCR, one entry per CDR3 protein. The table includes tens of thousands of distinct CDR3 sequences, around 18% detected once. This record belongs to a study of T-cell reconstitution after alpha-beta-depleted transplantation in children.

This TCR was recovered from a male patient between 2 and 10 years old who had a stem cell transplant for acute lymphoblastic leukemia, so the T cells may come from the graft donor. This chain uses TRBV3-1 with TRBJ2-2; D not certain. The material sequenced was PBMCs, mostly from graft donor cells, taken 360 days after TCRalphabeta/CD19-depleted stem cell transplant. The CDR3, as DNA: TGTGCCAGCAGCCAAAATGGCGGGGAGCTGTTTTTT. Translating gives CASSQNGGELFF.